Presented here are 18 T cell receptor beta chains from one specimen sequenced in a study of STAT5B mutations in CD4+ large granular lymphocyte leukemia. The assay was immunoSEQ multiplex PCR, and TCRdb's table has in-frame clones only and misses some. The table includes around 24,000 clones, 55% to 75% detected once. Sequencing was performed on CD4+ T cells from blood buffy coats. The receptors were gathered from a human donor in good health.

In this sample, this clone turned up a few times. The rearrangement links TRBV4-1 to TRBJ2-6; TRBD2 matches at 12 bases. V shed 4 bases and J 4 bases; nucleotides not matched to a gene: 14. The CDR3 is made up of 20 amino acids. Germline-derived CDR1 and CDR2 are MGHRA and YSYEKL. CDR3 sequence (DNA): TGCGCCAGCAGCCTCGGACTAGCGGGGAAAAACCGAGCCGGGGCCAACGTCCTGACTTTC. This codes for CASSLGLAGKNRAGANVLTF.

The gene calls are TRBV15 and TRBJ1-5; possible D gene TRBD1, 6 bases. Trimming stripped 6 bases from V and 5 bases from J, with 14 bases between. From germline, CDR1 is LNHNV and CDR2 YYDKDF (reference sequence). The CDR3 is made up of 14 amino acids. The CDR3 here is CATRAGAGYQPQHF. DNA of the CDR3: TGTGCCACCAGAGCGGGGGCAGGGTATCAGCCCCAGCATTTT.

This clone came up a few times. The J gene is TRBJ1-1, the V gene TRBV30, with a tentative D call TRBD1 (6 bases). Germline V gene sequence: CDR1 GTSNPN, CDR2 SVGIG (reference sequence). With 0 bases removed from V and 4 bases from J, the gap between germline ends came to 9 bases. The CDR3 contains 13 residues. The CDR3 nucleotides read TGTGCCTGGAGTGTTACAGGGTTCACTGAAGCTTTCTTT. Translated: CAWSVTGFTEAFF.

This clone was counted between two and nine times. The chain links TRBV28 to TRBJ1-1; tentatively, D is TRBD1 (6 bases). Germline CDR1 reads MDHEN; CDR2 reads SYDVKM. This CDR3 is built from 16 residues. V was shortened by 6 bases and J by 0 bases, with 17 bases between the two germline ends. CDR3 DNA sequence: TGTGCCAGCAGACACAGGGCGAGACGGATGAACACTGAAGCTTTCTTT. Its translation is CASRHRARRMNTEAFF.

The J gene is TRBJ2-7, the V gene TRBV6-5, with a possible D match to TRBD2 (5 bases). CDR1 and CDR2 (germline): MNHEY, SVGAGI. The V end lost 2 bases, the J end lost 2 bases, and 7 bases lay between the germline ends. The CDR3 runs to 13 residues. CDR3 protein: CASSYPGTYEQYF. The CDR3 region has the DNA TGTGCCAGCAGTTACCCGGGGACCTACGAGCAGTACTTC.

As to this clone: The sample has other DNA sequences that encode this CDR3 too. CDR3 residues: CASSPQETQYF. CDR3 coding DNA: TGTGCCAGCAGCCCTCAAGAGACCCAGTACTTC. The genes are TRBV7-2 and TRBJ2-5, with no clear D. From germline, CDR1 is SGHTA and CDR2 FQGNSA. The CDR3 is made up of 11 amino acids. V lost 5 bases and J 2 bases, leaving 3 bases between the germline ends.

V is TRBV28 and J is TRBJ1-4; TRBD1 aligns across 12 bases. The germline gives CDR1 MDHEN, CDR2 SYDVKM. The ends lost 5 bases at V and 10 bases at J; junction bases unmatched: 8. This CDR3 is built from 15 residues. CDR3 nucleotides: TGTGCCAGCAGTCCTCCGGGGACAGGGGGCACAAAACTGTTTTTT. Translating it yields CASSPPGTGGTKLFF.

The chain links TRBV4-1 to TRBJ1-2, with 7 bases aligning to TRBD1. Germline V gives CDR1 MGHRA, CDR2 YSYEKL. Trimming took 2 bases from V and 4 from J; bases not matched to a gene: 7. The CDR3 totals 15 residues. CDR3 in DNA: TGCGCCAGCAGCCAACCCACAAGGGGGCTCTATGGCTACACCTTC. It translates to CASSQPTRGLYGYTF.

The rearrangement joins TRBV6-6 to TRBJ1-4, with 10 bases lining up with TRBD1. The CDR3 length is 15 residues. Germline loops: CDR1 MNHNY, CDR2 SVGAGI (reference sequence). V shed 5 bases and J 7 bases; nucleotides not matched to a gene: 7. The CDR3 DNA reads as TGTGCCAGCAGTCCCCGGGACAGGGGTGTTGAAAAACTGTTTTTT. This gives the protein CASSPRDRGVEKLFF.

CDR3 loop: CASSYTGTANTEAFF. The CDR3 DNA follows: TGTGCCAGCAGTTACACCGGGACGGCTAACACTGAAGCTTTCTTT. This chain uses TRBV6-5 with TRBJ1-1; possibly TRBD1 for D (5 bases). The CDR3 consists of 15 residues. V shed 2 bases and J shed 2 bases, with 12 bases lying between them. Germline CDR1 reads MNHEY; CDR2 reads SVGAGI.

The genes are TRBV19 and TRBJ2-1; D ambiguous. The CDR3 is 14 amino acids. The germline V gene encodes CDR1 LNHDA and CDR2 SQIVND (reference sequence). Trimming stripped 0 bases from V and 3 bases from J, with 6 bases between. CDR3 amino acids: CASSIEAGYNEQFF. In DNA form, the CDR3 reads TGTGCCAGTAGTATAGAGGCAGGCTACAATGAGCAGTTCTTC. The variable domain in full, completed from reference TRBV19 and TRBJ2-1, reads DGGITQSPKYLFRKEGQNVTLSCEQNLNHDAMYWYRQDPGQGLRLIYYSQIVNDFQKGDIAEGYSVSREKKESFPLTVTSAQKNPTAFYLCASSIEAGYNEQFFGPGTRLTVL.

This clone appeared a few times. This rearrangement joins TRBV18 to TRBJ1-1; TRBD1 aligns across 8 bases. CDR1 is KGHSH and CDR2 is LQKENI in the germline V gene. With 4 bases clipped from V and 6 bases from J, the junction kept 7 bases outside the gene matches. This CDR3 is built from 14 residues. As DNA, the CDR3 is TGTGCCAGCTCACGACAGGGGCAAATCTCTGAAGCTTTCTTT. This translates into CASSRQGQISEAFF. The variable domain in full, with the rest retrieved from reference TRBV18 and TRBJ1-1, is NAGVMQNPRHLVRRRGQEARLRCSPMKGHSHVYWYRQLPEEGLKFMVYLQKENIIDESGMPKERFSAEFPKEGPSILRIQQVVRGDSAAYFCASSRQGQISEAFFGQGTRLTVV.

V is TRBV18 and J is TRBJ1-1; 7 bases match TRBD1. CDR1 and CDR2 (germline): KGHSH, LQKENI. The CDR3 is 15 residues long. The ends lost 3 bases at V and 4 bases at J; junction bases unmatched: 8. The CDR3 reads CASSPSTGRATEAFF. The CDR3, as DNA: TGTGCCAGCTCACCGTCGACAGGGAGGGCCACTGAAGCTTTCTTT.

About this clone: In this CDR3 the conserved last residue, phenylalanine or tryptophan, is missing, so a read error is likely. The V and J genes are TRBV5-6 and TRBJ1-6, with D possibly TRBD1 on 5 matching bases. This CDR3 has 14 amino acids. Germline V CDR1 and CDR2: SGHDT, YYEEEE. The ends were cut back, 0 bases at V and 10 bases at J, with 11 bases in the middle. CDR3 nucleotide sequence: TGTGCCAGCAGCTTGGGGCAGGGTTGGTCACCCCTCCACCTT. Translated: CASSLGQGWSPLHL.

The gene calls are TRBV28 and TRBJ1-1; D is possibly TRBD1 (5 bases). Germline loops: CDR1 MDHEN, CDR2 SYDVKM. V lost 4 bases to trimming and J lost 1 base, with 13 bases between them. This CDR3 spans 15 amino acids. The CDR3 DNA sequence: TGTGCCAGCAGTTCGGGGGGGGTGGCGAACACTGAAGCTTTCTTT. This translates into CASSSGGVANTEAFF.

This clone came up a few times. This chain links TRBV9 with TRBJ2-7, with D perhaps given as TRBD1 or TRBD2 (6 bases each). There are 14 residues in the CDR3. V lost 3 bases and J 5 bases, leaving 15 bases between the germline ends. The germline V gene encodes CDR1 SGDLS and CDR2 YYNGEE. Here the CDR3 reads CASSGQVGGDEQYF. The CDR3 region has the DNA TGTGCCAGCAGCGGCCAGGTGGGGGGCGACGAGCAGTACTTC.

CDR3 DNA: TGTGCCAGCAGGACGCTAGATGAGCAGTTCTTC. It is translated as CASRTLDEQFF. The V and J genes are TRBV28 and TRBJ2-1; D gene unclear. Trimming removed 6 bases at V and 8 bases at J, with 8 bases between. This CDR3 has 11 residues. Germline V gives CDR1 MDHEN, CDR2 SYDVKM. The entire variable domain, with the rest obtained from reference TRBV28 and TRBJ2-1, is as follows: DVKVTQSSRYLVKRTGEKVFLECVQDMDHENMFWYRQDPGLGLRLIYFSYDVKMKEKGDIPEGYSVSREKKERFSLILESASTNQTSMYLCASRTLDEQFFGPGTRLTVL.

This rearrangement joins TRBV27 to TRBJ2-1; TRBD1 is a possible D gene (5 bases). V dropped 3 bases and J dropped 4 bases, with 13 bases sitting between them. Germline assignment: CDR1 MNHEY and CDR2 SMNVEV (reference sequence). The CDR3 is 15 residues long. CDR3 sequence (DNA): TGTGCCAGCAGTTTCAGGGTAGGGTCGTACAATGAGCAGTTCTTC. Its translation is CASSFRVGSYNEQFF.